The rows below give T cell receptor beta chains drawn from one sample of a study of cytomegalovirus exposure and HLA in healthy donors. Measured with immunoSEQ multiplex PCR; TCRdb has only the in-frame clones, and not every one. The sample has about 63,000 clones; about 95% are singletons. Sequencing was done on a sample of PBMCs. The origin of the receptors is a young woman in good health and CMV-seropositive. CDR3s leave out the opening cysteine and the closing phenylalanine or tryptophan.

j_call	v_call	cdr3_aa
TRBJ2-5	TRBV29-1	SVVQGGETQY
TRBJ2-7	TRBV4-1	ASSQALGGWSYEQY
TRBJ2-1	TRBV5-1	ASSSPSGIDNEQF
TRBJ1-3	TRBV11-2	ASSSGHSSGNTIY
TRBJ2-2	TRBV28	ASTVAYTGELF
TRBJ2-5	TRBV5-1	ASSLAIGTSGETQY
TRBJ2-3	TRBV4-2	ASSQDARLAGVTDTQY
TRBJ2-1	TRBV19	ASSITSGSLYNEQF
TRBJ1-1	TRBV28	ASGQEKDTEAF
TRBJ1-5	TRBV19	ASSAWQGTDQPQH
TRBJ2-1	TRBV19	AISPGGGQIGLSSYNEQF
TRBJ1-1	TRBV30	AWSVGGGRRAF
TRBJ1-1	TRBV27	ASRTDRKNTEAF
TRBJ2-5	TRBV9	ASSVGGQGQETQY
TRBJ1-4	TRBV2	ASSNNRGKPATNEKLF
TRBJ2-1	TRBV6-5	ASSYTNEQF
TRBJ2-3	TRBV11-2	ASSLGTSGSTDTQY
TRBJ2-2	TRBV10-3	AISGQYPGELF
TRBJ2-7	TRBV5-1	ASSLVGTTDYEQY
TRBJ2-2	TRBV10-3	ASGGGINTGELF
TRBJ2-3	TRBV5-6	ASSLYGFSTDTQY
TRBJ2-2	TRBV9	ASSVGLAGGPGAGELF
TRBJ1-1	TRBV30	AWSGQGTEAF
TRBJ2-7	TRBV27	ASSLRGLAGGRPYEQY
TRBJ1-6	TRBV7-2	ASSYVRDRGSPLH
TRBJ2-3	TRBV2	ASSERGLADFTDTQY
TRBJ2-2	TRBV5-1	ASSSPSGGGDTGELF
TRBJ1-1	TRBV30	ARSQGTNTEAF
TRBJ1-1	TRBV7-9	ASSPGTGLNTEAF
TRBJ1-5	TRBV7-3	ASSLPGFGQPQH
TRBJ2-7	TRBV27	ASSETSGVSYEQY
TRBJ2-7	TRBV2	ASSEAGVGPSYEQY
TRBJ2-2	TRBV4-1	ASSQGLNQGSGELF
TRBJ2-5	TRBV2	ASASRIGETQY
TRBJ2-3	TRBV5-1	ASSPARGNLPTDTQY
TRBJ1-5	TRBV4-2	ASSQETVSYSNQPQH
TRBJ2-7	TRBV30	AVAGGYEQY
TRBJ1-1	TRBV13	ASSFGGNGPEAF
TRBJ1-2	TRBV28	ASSPGGVPQAYT
TRBJ1-2	TRBV28	ASSLSQGAAYYGYT
TRBJ2-1	TRBV27	ASSPTSGGDNEQF
TRBJ2-2	TRBV29-1	SVEPRTAGELF
TRBJ2-3	TRBV2	ASSDLDRVTDTQY
TRBJ2-7	TRBV2	ASSESLYEQY
TRBJ1-1	TRBV9	ASSTQQGNTEAF
TRBJ2-5	TRBV29-1	SVGYGTTKETQY
TRBJ2-2	TRBV18	ASSLAGTNTGELF
TRBJ2-3	TRBV28	ASSSQASTDTQY